This T cell receptor beta chain was identified in a study of T cells in Graves' hyperthyroidism and ophthalmopathy. This CDR3 is built from 13 residues. The germline gives CDR1 SQVTM, CDR2 ANQGSEA. The J segment lost 6 bases and the V segment lost 3 bases, leaving 4 bases of the junction unmatched. Findings and caveats of the study: Blood also held most thyroid clonotypes expanded beyond 0.001.

RNA transcripts were the template for amplifying TCR beta CDR3 regions. First-round RT-PCR targeting the TCR CDR3 was performed with the HTBI primer set. TCRdb analysed the multiplex PCR reads with MiXCR anew, one entry per CDR3 protein. Of 200,000 to 250,000 distinct CDR3 sequences listed, roughly a sixth are singletons. Any patient presenting with uncontrolled infection, other autoimmune disease, pregnancy or lactation was left out. Clinical symptoms, serum thyroxine, TRAb, thyroid ultrasound and orbital computed tomography informed diagnoses. Details on this clonotype: Its target is not known.

The TCR sequence derives from a woman aged 45-60 years with Graves' hyperthyroidism. The V gene is TRBV29-1, the J gene TRBJ2-2; 7 bases match TRBD1. Source material: blood. CDR3 bases: TGCAGCGTTGATTCAGGGGGACCCGGGGAGCTGTTTTTT. Residues: CSVDSGGPGELFF.